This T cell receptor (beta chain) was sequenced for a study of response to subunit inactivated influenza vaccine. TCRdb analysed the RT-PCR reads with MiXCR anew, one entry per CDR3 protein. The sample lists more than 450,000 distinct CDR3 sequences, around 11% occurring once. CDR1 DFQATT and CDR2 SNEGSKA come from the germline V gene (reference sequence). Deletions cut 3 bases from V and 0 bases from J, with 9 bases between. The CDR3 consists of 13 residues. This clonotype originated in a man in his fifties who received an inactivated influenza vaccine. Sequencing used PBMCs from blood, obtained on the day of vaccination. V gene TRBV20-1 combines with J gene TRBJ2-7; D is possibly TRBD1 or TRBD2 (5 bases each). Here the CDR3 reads CSASGGGSYEQYF. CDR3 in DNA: TGCAGTGCTAGTGGTGGGGGCTCCTACGAGCAGTACTTC.